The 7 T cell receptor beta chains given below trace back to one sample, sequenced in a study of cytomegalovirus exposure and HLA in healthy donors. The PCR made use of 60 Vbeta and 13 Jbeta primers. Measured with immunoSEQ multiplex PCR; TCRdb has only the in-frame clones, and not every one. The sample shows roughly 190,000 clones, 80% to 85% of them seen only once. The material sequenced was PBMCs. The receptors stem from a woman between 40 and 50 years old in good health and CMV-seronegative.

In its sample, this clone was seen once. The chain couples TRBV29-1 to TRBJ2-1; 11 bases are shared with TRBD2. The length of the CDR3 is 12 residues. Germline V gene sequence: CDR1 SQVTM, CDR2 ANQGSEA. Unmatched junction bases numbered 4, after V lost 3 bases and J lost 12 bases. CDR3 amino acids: CSVDLAGGLQFF. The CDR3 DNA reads TGCAGCGTTGATTTAGCGGGAGGGTTGCAGTTCTTC.

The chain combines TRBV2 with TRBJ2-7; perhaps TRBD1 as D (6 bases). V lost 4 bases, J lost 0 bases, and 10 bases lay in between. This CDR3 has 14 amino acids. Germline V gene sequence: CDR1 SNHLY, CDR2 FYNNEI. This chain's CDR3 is CASSGAGVSYEQYF. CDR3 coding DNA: TGTGCCAGCAGTGGGGCAGGGGTCTCCTACGAGCAGTACTTC.

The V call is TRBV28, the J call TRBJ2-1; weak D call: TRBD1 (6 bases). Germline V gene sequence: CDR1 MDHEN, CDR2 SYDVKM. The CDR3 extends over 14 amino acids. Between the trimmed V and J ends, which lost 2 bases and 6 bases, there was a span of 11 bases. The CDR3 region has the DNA TGTGCCAGCAGTTTAGGGGGCGGTGGCAATGAGCAGTTCTTC. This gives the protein CASSLGGGGNEQFF.

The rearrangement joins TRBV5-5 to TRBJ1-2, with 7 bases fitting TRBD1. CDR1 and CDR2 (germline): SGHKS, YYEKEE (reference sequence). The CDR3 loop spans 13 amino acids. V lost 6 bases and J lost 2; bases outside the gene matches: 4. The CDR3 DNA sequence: TGTGCCAGCACCCAGACAGGGAACTATGGCTACACCTTC. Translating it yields CASTQTGNYGYTF.

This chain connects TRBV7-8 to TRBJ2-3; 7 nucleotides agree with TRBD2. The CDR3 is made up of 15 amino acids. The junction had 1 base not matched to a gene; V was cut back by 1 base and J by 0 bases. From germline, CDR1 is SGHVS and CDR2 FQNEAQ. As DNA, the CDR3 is TGTGCCAGCAGCTTAGGGGACTACAGCACAGATACGCAGTATTTT. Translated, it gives CASSLGDYSTDTQYF.

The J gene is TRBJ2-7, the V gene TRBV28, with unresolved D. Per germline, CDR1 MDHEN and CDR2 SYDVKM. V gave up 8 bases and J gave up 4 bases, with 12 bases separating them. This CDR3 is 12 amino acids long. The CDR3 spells CASATGRYEQYV. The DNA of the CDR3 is TGTGCCAGCGCCACGGGTCGTTACGAGCAGTACGTC.

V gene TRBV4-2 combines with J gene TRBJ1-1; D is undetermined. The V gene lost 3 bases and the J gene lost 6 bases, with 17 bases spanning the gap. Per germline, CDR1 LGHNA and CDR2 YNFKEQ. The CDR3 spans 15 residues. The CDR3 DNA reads TGTGCCAGCAGCCACCGAAACGGTTTTCGGGCTGAAGCTTTCTTT. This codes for CASSHRNGFRAEAFF.